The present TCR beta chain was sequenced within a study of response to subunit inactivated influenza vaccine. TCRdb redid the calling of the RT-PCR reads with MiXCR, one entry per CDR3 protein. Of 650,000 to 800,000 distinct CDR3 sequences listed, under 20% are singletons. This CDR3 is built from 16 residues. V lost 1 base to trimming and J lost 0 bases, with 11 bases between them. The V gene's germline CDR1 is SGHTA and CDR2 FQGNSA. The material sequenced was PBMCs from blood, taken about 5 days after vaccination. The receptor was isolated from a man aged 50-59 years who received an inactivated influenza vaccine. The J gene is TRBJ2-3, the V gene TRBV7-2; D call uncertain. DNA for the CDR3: TGTGCCAGCAGCTTAGAGGCCAGCCTAAGCACAGATACGCAGTATTTT. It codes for CASSLEASLSTDTQYF.